These T cell receptor beta chains were read from a single sample in a study of T cell repertoires in cytomegalovirus infection. TCRdb itself ran the reads through MiXCR, one entry per CDR3 protein. The data show about 830,000 distinct CDR3 sequences, about 30% seen once. No antigen is known for these receptors. Material: cultured CD8+ T cells from PBMCs, obtained from culture after CMV antigen stimulation. The receptors come from a human donor in good health (CMV status not recorded). Some clones in this sample may be carry-over from other donors' samples. Both conserved end residues are part of each CDR3. Fields, in order: V gene, clone size, J gene, D gene, CDR3 DNA, CDR3 protein. D genes are given only for firm matches. Some rows mark clone size as missing; the rest say once, few, many or name a class of expanded clone.

TRBV6-2/TRBV6-3	-	TRBJ1-6	-	TGTGCCAGCAGTTACAGGGACCGGTGGAATTCACCCCTCCACTTT	CASSYRDRWNSPLHF
TRBV7-6	-	TRBJ1-1	TRBD1	TGTGCCAGCAGTACAACAAGACAGGGGAACACTGAAGCTTTCTTT	CASSTTRQGNTEAFF
TRBV4-2	few	TRBJ2-3	TRBD2	TGTGCCAGCAGCCCCGGGACTAGCGGGGTCACAGATACGCAGTATTTT	CASSPGTSGVTDTQYF
TRBV7-9	few	TRBJ2-1	-	TGTGCCAGCATCAACGCCCTCGGTGAGCAGTTCTTC	CASINALGEQFF
TRBV6-1	-	TRBJ2-3	-	TGTGCCAGCAGTGAAGATCCCGGAGGAGGGGCAGATACGCAGTATTTT	CASSEDPGGGADTQYF
TRBV27	once	TRBJ2-5	-	TGTGCCAGCAGTCTTGGGGAAAGAGAGACCCAGTACTTC	CASSLGERETQYF
TRBV6-6	few	TRBJ1-5	-	TGTGCCAGCAGTTACGGGCTTTCGATAGGCAATCAGCCCCAGCATTTT	CASSYGLSIGNQPQHF
TRBV6-1	few	TRBJ1-1	TRBD1	TGTGCCAGCAGTGAAAGGACAGGGTATACGGCTGAAGCTTTCTTT	CASSERTGYTAEAFF
TRBV15	-	TRBJ1-5	-	TGTGCCACCAGCAGCTCCGGTTGGGGCAGTCAGCCCCAGCATTTT	CATSSSGWGSQPQHF
TRBV7-6	few	TRBJ2-7	TRBD1	TGTGCCAGCAGCTTAAACCGACAGGGGCCGAGCTCCTACGAGCAGTACTTC	CASSLNRQGPSSYEQYF
TRBV5-6	-	TRBJ2-3	-	TGTGCCAGCAGCTCCACTGACCGGACCTCAACCACAGATACGCAGTATTTT	CASSSTDRTSTTDTQYF
TRBV12-3/TRBV12-4	many	TRBJ1-2	-	TGTGCCAGCAGTTTAAACATTCAGCACTATGGCTACACCTTC	CASSLNIQHYGYTF
TRBV6-5	-	TRBJ2-7	TRBD2	TGTGCCAGCAATTTCGGCGGGAGCTCCTACGAGCAGTACTTC	CASNFGGSSYEQYF
TRBV6-1	few	TRBJ1-5	-	TGTGCCAGCAGTCCCTTGGGGGGGTCGGGTCAGCCCCAGCATTTT	CASSPLGGSGQPQHF
TRBV27	-	TRBJ2-5	-	TGTGCCAGCAAAAGTAGGGAGACCCAGTACTTC	CASKSRETQYF
TRBV6-8	-	TRBJ2-1	-	TGTGCCAGCAGTTACATACCCTACAATGAGCAGTTCTTC	CASSYIPYNEQFF
TRBV12-3/TRBV12-4	many	TRBJ1-2	-	TGTGCCAGCAGTGCAGGGACATATGGCTACACCTTC	CASSAGTYGYTF
TRBV19	-	TRBJ2-1	TRBD1	TGTGCCAGTAGTACAGGGGACAGGGATTGGTACAATGAGCAGTTCTTC	CASSTGDRDWYNEQFF
TRBV3-1	-	TRBJ1-3	-	TGTGCCAGCAGCCGCTCAGAGAGGGGGGCATCTTCTGGAAACACCATATATTTT	CASSRSERGASSGNTIYF
TRBV7-9	-	TRBJ2-7	-	TGTGCCAGCAAAGGGGACTCCTACGAGCAGTACTTC	CASKGDSYEQYF
TRBV6-6	-	TRBJ1-6	TRBD1	TGTGCCAGCAGAGGGCAGACAGGGGGAAATTCACCCCTCCACTTT	CASRGQTGGNSPLHF
TRBV5-5	few	TRBJ2-3	-	TGTGCCAGCAGCTTTACTGAGACAGGGACTAGCACAGATACGCAGTATTTT	CASSFTETGTSTDTQYF
TRBV29-1	-	TRBJ1-2	TRBD1	TGCAGCGGGGACAGTCTCTATGGCTACACCTTC	CSGDSLYGYTF
TRBV6-6	once	TRBJ1-4	-	TGTGCCAGCGGCGCTACGGGGGCGTATGAAAAACTGTTTTTT	CASGATGAYEKLFF
TRBV12-5	few	TRBJ1-1	-	TGTGCTCCCCGAAGACGGAAGATGAACACTGAAGCTTTCTTT	CAPRRRKMNTEAFF
TRBV5-4	-	TRBJ2-1	TRBD2	TGTGCCAGCAACTTGCCGGGACTAGCGGCCTACAATGAGCAGTTCTTC	CASNLPGLAAYNEQFF
TRBV14	-	TRBJ2-1	-	TGTGCCAGCAGCATAAAGGCGCAGGGAACAAATGAGCAGTTCTTC	CASSIKAQGTNEQFF
TRBV5-4	-	TRBJ2-1	-	TGTGCCAGCACCCCGTCGGGGAATGAGCAGTTCTTC	CASTPSGNEQFF
TRBV7-2	many	TRBJ2-5	TRBD2	TGTGCCAGCAGCTTAGGTAGCGGGGGGGCCTGGGAGACCCAGTACTTC	CASSLGSGGAWETQYF
TRBV5-6	-	TRBJ1-2	-	TGTGCCAGCACCATTGGAGGGGGCTATGGCTACACCTTC	CASTIGGGYGYTF
TRBV4-1	-	TRBJ2-1	TRBD2	TGCGCCAGCAGCCCACGACTAGCGGGGGGGCTCTCCTACAATGAGCAGTTCTTC	CASSPRLAGGLSYNEQFF
TRBV7-8	many	TRBJ1-3	-	TGTGCCAGCAGCTCCTCCCGTTGGGACGGAGTTTTTCGAAGAAACACCATATATTTT	CASSSSRWDGVFRRNTIYF
TRBV12-3/TRBV12-4	few	TRBJ1-2	-	TGTGCCAGCAGTTTTCCGGGCCCGATGAACTACACCTTC	CASSFPGPMNYTF
TRBV6-5	-	TRBJ1-1	-	TGTGCCAGCAGTGACTGGGGGTTGGGCACTGAAGCTTTCTTT	CASSDWGLGTEAFF
TRBV7-8	few	TRBJ1-1	-	TGTGCCAGCACCTTTACTGGGTCGGCGGGGACTGAAGCTTTCTTT	CASTFTGSAGTEAFF
TRBV10-3	-	TRBJ2-1	TRBD2	TGTGCCATCAGTGGTGGACTAGCAATGACTTACAATGAGCAGTTCTTC	CAISGGLAMTYNEQFF
TRBV4-3	-	TRBJ1-1	-	TGCGCCAGCAGCCAAGTCCCGCTCGGTGGAGGCACTGAAGCTTTCTTT	CASSQVPLGGGTEAFF
TRBV7-9	many	TRBJ2-5	-	TGTGCCAGCAGCCCACAGGGTGCGCAAGAGACCCAGTACTTC	CASSPQGAQETQYF
TRBV25-1	few	TRBJ2-1	TRBD2	TGTGCCAGCAGTGAATATGGGACTAGCAATGAGCAGTTCTTC	CASSEYGTSNEQFF
TRBV7-6	few	TRBJ2-1	TRBD2	TGTGCCAGCAGCCTTTACGGGGGGGACTACAATGAGCAGTTCTTC	CASSLYGGDYNEQFF
TRBV7-9	few	TRBJ2-3	-	TGTGCCAGCAGCTTAGGAGACTGGGGAGATACGCAGTATTTT	CASSLGDWGDTQYF
TRBV27	many	TRBJ1-2	-	TGTGCCAGCAGTTTTTTAGCTAACTATGGCTACACCTTC	CASSFLANYGYTF
TRBV12-3/TRBV12-4	few	TRBJ2-3	TRBD2	TGTGCCAGCAGTTTAGGGAGCCGGGGTAGCGGGGGGGCCGGAGATACGCAGTATTTT	CASSLGSRGSGGAGDTQYF
TRBV19	-	TRBJ2-2	-	TGTGCCAGTAGTATTAGGACAGTAAAGTCGCGGGCCGGGGAGCTGTTTTTT	CASSIRTVKSRAGELFF
TRBV7-8	-	TRBJ2-7	TRBD1	TGTGCCAGCAGCTTAGGGGGCCCAGGGCAGGGGGTCTACGAGCAGTACTTC	CASSLGGPGQGVYEQYF
TRBV7-6	many	TRBJ2-3	-	TGTGCCAGCAGCCCCCCCCTTTGGGACGGGATTACAGATACGCAGTATTTT	CASSPPLWDGITDTQYF
TRBV9	-	TRBJ2-3	-	TGTGCCAGCAGCGTAGAGGGGCGGTTCACAGATACGCAGTATTTT	CASSVEGRFTDTQYF
TRBV6-1	-	TRBJ1-5	-	TGTGCCAACAGTTCGCCCACCGGGACCGCGGCCGGCAATCAGCCCCAGCATTTT	CANSSPTGTAAGNQPQHF
TRBV7-2	-	TRBJ1-2	-	TGTGCCCGCAGCCTGCCCAGGGATCGCTGCACCTTC	CARSLPRDRCTF
TRBV7-9	-	TRBJ2-5	-	TGTGCCAGCAACCTAGGCCGGTCAGACCAAGAGACCCAGTACTTC	CASNLGRSDQETQYF
TRBV7-9	-	TRBJ2-5	TRBD1	TGTGCCAGCAGCTCACCGGGACAGTTAGAGACCCAGTACTTC	CASSSPGQLETQYF
TRBV20-1	-	TRBJ2-1	-	TGCAGTGCTAGACCCAGGGAAAACAATGAGCAGTTCTTC	CSARPRENNEQFF
TRBV4-3	few	TRBJ1-1	TRBD1	TGCGCCAGCAGCCAAAAGTCAGGGGGCGCCACTGAAGCTTTCTTT	CASSQKSGGATEAFF